This T cell receptor (beta chain) came from a study of control samples from healthy donors and cancer patients. The CDR3 extends over 17 amino acids. This clone came up once. Sequencing was performed with immunoSEQ multiplex PCR; in TCRdb, only in-frame clones are kept and a portion is missing. This table has roughly 20,000 clones, approximately 81% appearing once. The chain links TRBV21-1 to TRBJ2-7; no check of the table's D call, TRBD1, against the DNA was made. TRBV21-1 is given as a pseudogene. This TCR came from a woman aged 70 to 79 with lung cancer. Specimen: PBMCs. The CDR3 DNA follows: TGTGCCAGCAGCAAAGAGTTGAAAAACAGGGGGTCGAACGAGCAGTACTTC. Encoded protein: CASSKELKNRGSNEQYF.